This T cell receptor beta chain was profiled in a study of post-analysis software for immune sequencing data. Study-level results: The five TRBV segments detected at higher frequency in patients than in controls included TRBV5-6, TRBV5-1 and TRBV20-1. Strong same-batch co-clustering of samples appeared with F measure clustering.

This clonotype came up a few times. Its antigen is unidentified. Trimming removed 4 bases at V and 0 bases at J, with 16 bases between. Germline lookup yields CDR1 LGHDT and CDR2 YNNKEL (reference sequence). This CDR3 spans 17 amino acids. Built from TCR beta cDNA, the libraries had unique molecular identifiers in them. Via MiXCR, TCRdb re-called the PCR reads, giving one row per CDR3 protein. The sample yields 380,000 or so distinct CDR3 sequences, around a third seen once. The chain carries TRBV3-1 and TRBJ1-5; no clear D. The sequence was obtained from a girl aged 5-17 years with multiple sclerosis. The sample was blood. The CDR3 coding sequence is TGTGCCAGCAGCCCCGGCGGAGCCCCCTATAGCAATCAGCCCCAGCATTTT. Its translation is CASSPGGAPYSNQPQHF.